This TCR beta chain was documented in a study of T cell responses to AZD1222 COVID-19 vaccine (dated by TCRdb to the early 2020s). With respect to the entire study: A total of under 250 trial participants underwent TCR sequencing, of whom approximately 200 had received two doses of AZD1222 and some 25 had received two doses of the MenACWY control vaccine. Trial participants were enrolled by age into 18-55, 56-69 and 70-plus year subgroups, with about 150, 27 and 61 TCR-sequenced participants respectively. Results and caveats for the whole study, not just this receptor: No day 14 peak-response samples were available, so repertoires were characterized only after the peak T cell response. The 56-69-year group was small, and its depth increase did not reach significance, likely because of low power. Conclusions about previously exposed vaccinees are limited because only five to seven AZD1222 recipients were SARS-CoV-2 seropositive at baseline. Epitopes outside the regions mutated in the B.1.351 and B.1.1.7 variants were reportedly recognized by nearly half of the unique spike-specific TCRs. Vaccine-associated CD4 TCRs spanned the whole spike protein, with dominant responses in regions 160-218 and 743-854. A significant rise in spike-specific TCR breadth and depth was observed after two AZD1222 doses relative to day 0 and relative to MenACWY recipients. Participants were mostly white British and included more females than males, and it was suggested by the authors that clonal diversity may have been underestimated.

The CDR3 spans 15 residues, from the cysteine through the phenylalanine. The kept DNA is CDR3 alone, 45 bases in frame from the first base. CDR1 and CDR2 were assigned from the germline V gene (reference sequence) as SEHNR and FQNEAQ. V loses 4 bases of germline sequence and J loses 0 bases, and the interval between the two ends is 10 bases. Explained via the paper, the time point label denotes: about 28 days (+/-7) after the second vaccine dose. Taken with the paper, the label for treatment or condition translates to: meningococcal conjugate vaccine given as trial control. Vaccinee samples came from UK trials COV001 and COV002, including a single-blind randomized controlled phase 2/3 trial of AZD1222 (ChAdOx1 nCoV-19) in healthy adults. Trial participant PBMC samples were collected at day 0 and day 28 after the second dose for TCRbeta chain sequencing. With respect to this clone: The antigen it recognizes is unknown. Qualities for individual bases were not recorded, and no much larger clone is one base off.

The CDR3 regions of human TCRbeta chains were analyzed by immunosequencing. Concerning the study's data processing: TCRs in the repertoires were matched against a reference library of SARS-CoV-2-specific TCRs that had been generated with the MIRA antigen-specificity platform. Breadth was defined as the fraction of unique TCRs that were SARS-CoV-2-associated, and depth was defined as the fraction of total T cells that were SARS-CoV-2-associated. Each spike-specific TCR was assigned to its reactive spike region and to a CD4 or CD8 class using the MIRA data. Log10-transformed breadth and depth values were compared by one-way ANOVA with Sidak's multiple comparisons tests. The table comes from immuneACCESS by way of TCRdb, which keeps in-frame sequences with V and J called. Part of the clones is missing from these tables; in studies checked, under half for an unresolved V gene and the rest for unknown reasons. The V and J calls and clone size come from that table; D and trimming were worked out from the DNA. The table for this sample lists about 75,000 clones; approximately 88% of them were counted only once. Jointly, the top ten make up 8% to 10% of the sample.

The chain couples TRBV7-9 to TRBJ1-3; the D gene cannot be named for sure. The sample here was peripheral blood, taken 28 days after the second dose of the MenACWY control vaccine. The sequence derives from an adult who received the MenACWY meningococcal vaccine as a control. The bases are TGTGCCAGCAGCTCTCCGACCCGCTCTGGAAACACCATATATTTT. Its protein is CASSSPTRSGNTIYF.